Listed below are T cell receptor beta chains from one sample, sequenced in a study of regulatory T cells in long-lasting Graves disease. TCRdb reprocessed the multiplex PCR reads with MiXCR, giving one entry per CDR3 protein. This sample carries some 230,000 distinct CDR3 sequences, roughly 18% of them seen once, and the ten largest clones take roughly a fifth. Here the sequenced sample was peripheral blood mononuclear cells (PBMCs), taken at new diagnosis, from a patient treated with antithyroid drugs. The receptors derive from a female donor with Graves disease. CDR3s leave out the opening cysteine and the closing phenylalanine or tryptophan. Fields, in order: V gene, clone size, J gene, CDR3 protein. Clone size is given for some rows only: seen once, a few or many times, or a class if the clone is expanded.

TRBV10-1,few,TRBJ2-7,ASSAAPVGTETYEQY
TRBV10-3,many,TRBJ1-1,AIRATSTEAF
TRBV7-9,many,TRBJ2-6,ASSVSGTGFSGANVLT
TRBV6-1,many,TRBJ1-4,ASRSDRSGKLF
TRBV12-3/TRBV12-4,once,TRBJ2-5,ASSWGGTQETQY
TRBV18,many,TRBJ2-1,ASSPLGTSGYNEQF
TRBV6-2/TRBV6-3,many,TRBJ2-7,ASSVPGTATYEQY
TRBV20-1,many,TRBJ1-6,SARGQGRSYNSPLH
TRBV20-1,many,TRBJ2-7,SAEPGPIQEQY
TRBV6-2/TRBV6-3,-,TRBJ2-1,ASIQAGGFNEQF
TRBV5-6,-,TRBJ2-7,ASSQGPGYEQY
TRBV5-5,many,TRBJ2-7,ASSLSGAGSYEQY
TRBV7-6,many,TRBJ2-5,ASSRLSARETQY
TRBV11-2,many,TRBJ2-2,ASSAGVTGELF
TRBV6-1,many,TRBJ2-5,ASSGRSGRAYETQY
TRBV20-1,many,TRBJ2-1,SARGNVEQF
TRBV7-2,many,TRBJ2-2,ASSLYPSGQNTGELF
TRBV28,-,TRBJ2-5,ASSLAGGLQETQY
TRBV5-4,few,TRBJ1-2,ASSLVLGLRDTYT
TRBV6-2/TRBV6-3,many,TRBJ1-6,ASRDRGAGSPLH
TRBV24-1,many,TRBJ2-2,ATSALGRDDGELF
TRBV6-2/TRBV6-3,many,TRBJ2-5,ASSYSEYQETQY
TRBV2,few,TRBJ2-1,ASGLNNEQF
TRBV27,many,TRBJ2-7,ASSSVGRRYEQY
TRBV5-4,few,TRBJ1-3,ASSLKGMDTIY
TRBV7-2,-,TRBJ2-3,ASSPGTGVAVTDTQY
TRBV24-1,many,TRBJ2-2,ATSDLDGGFTGELF
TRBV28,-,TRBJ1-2,ASLSLVLGLTNYGYT
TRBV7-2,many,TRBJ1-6,ASSSRGQGNSPLH
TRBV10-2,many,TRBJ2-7,ASSDGAGRNYEQY
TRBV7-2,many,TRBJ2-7,ASSKSGGTSNEQY
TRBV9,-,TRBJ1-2,ASSVALGTDYGYT
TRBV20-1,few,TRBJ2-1,SARPMTSGRSDEQF
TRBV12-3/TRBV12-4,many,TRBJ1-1,ASSLKVPEAF
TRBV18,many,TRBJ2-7,ASSPRDQDVYEQY
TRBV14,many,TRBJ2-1,ASSRIAGVASANEQF
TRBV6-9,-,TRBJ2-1,ASSGGLAGYPTHEQF
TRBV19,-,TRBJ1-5,ASTYRYLTVFSYSNQPQH
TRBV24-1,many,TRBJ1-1,ATSDPGEATEAF
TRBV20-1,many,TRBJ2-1,SARVTSGTNEQF
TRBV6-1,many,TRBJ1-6,ASRDRGTGNNSPLH
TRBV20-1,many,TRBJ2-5,SARDVGGGRAGETQY
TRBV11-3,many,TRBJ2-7,ASSLESSTYEQY
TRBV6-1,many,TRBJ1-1,ASFGNTEAF
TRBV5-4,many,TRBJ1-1,ASSSFTSGTSPGKAF
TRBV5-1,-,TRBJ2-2,ASSHGGSLNTGELF